The sequence of this T cell receptor (beta chain) was determined in a study of T-cell reconstitution after alpha-beta-depleted transplantation in children. Study-wide results and caveats: The main origin of T-cell counts and diversity one year after transplant was newly produced T cells.

Molecular barcoding with unique molecular identifiers was used for the TCRbeta library. TCRdb recomputed calls from the PCR reads with MiXCR, one row per CDR3 protein. This sample has approximately 980,000 distinct CDR3 sequences, with roughly 29% found just once. As regards this clonotype: Its antigen remains unidentified.

Sequenced here: PBMCs, mostly from graft donor cells, sampled 360 days after TCRalphabeta/CD19-depleted stem cell transplant. The receptor was derived from a boy under two years old who had a stem cell transplant for SCID, so the T cells may come from the graft donor.

The CDR3 is CASRAAGGYYNEQFF. In nucleotides, the CDR3 is TGTGCCAGCAGGGCGGCAGGGGGCTACTACAATGAGCAGTTCTTC. The rearrangement joins TRBV27 to TRBJ2-1; 8 bases align to TRBD1. The CDR3 sequence is 15 residues long. J was trimmed by 3 bases and V by 6 bases; bases with no gene match: 7. Germline V gene sequence: CDR1 MNHEY, CDR2 SMNVEV (reference sequence).